Only a few counts were recorded for the clone carrying this T cell receptor beta chain. Its target is unknown. Some clones are missing from TCRdb's copy, which holds only in-frame ones; the method was immunoSEQ multiplex PCR. The table lists some 22,000 clones, approximately 84% of them singletons. The sample belongs to a study of T cells in localized non-small cell lung cancer. Overall study findings and caveats: Only one tumor region went through sequencing, so heterogeneity may still be there.

The sequenced sample was peripheral blood, obtained before any cancer treatment. The sequence came from a man aged 40 to 69 with stage I lung adenocarcinoma.

CDR3 protein: CASITYHGYTF. The CDR3 DNA follows: TGTGCCAGCATCACCTATCATGGCTACACCTTC. The chain carries TRBV6-6 and TRBJ1-2; no reliable D call. The CDR3 totals 11 residues. The germline V and J ends were trimmed by 7 bases and 6 bases, with 9 bases remaining between them. The germline CDR1 and CDR2 sequences are MNHNY and SVGAGI (reference sequence).